This T cell receptor (beta chain) is drawn from a study of early stage breast cancer tumors. For the study at large: Most invasive tumors, about 75% of the 16, were ER+/PR+/HER2-. Samples were sequenced at 7.5 to 10-fold average coverage.

Findings of the study overall: Enriched TCRB sequences shared across patients were mostly commonly generated sequences.

TCRdb's table, derived via immunoSEQ multiplex PCR, lists solely in-frame clones and lacks some. The sample has almost 55,000 clones, 75% to 95% seen once. A remark on this clone: Its antigen is not known.

The CDR3 runs 18 residues. Losses at the gene ends were 1 base for V and 0 bases for J; bases not matched to a gene: 10. The germline CDR1 and CDR2 sequences are SGHNT and YYREEE (reference sequence). The gene calls are TRBV5-4 and TRBJ1-2; 9 bases align to TRBD1. The sequence derives from an older person with breast cancer. Specimen: blood. CDR3 coding DNA: TGTGCCAGCAGCTTGCCGAGCCGGGACAGGGCCGCTAACTATGGCTACACCTTC. This translates into CASSLPSRDRAANYGYTF.